Given below is one TCR beta chain in context. The CDR3 has 15 residues. Germline V gives CDR1 MNHNY, CDR2 SVGAGI (reference sequence). Trimming at V came to 5 bases and at J to 5 bases, leaving 10 bases not matched to a gene. The data are from a study of PD-1 blockade in classical Hodgkin lymphoma. As for the study in general: Each patient was given nivolumab 3 mg/kg through a vein every 2 weeks.

Exposure to brentuximab vedotin varied, and each patient had relapsed following autologous stem cell transplantation. Using immunoSEQ multiplex PCR, the repertoire was profiled, and TCRdb retains in-frame clones only, with some absent. The sample contains roughly 70,000 clones, about 64% of which appear only once. The chain combines TRBV6-6 with TRBJ2-3, with 7 bases fitting TRBD2. Sequenced material: peripheral blood mononuclear cells (PBMCs), taken before the second cycle of nivolumab. This TCR was sampled from a human donor with classical Hodgkin lymphoma. CDR3 nucleotide sequence: TGTGCCAGCAGTCAGTTTGAGGTAGCGGGAGATACGCAGTATTTT. Its translation is CASSQFEVAGDTQYF.